A selection of T cell receptor beta chains follows, all from one sample in a study of regulatory T cells in long-lasting Graves disease. TCRdb redid the calling of the multiplex PCR reads with MiXCR, one entry per CDR3 protein. The data hold some 350,000 distinct CDR3 sequences, with 15% to 20% observed a single time. The data also belong to a second study, concerning T cells in Graves' hyperthyroidism and ophthalmopathy.

The material sequenced was peripheral blood mononuclear cells (PBMCs), taken at new diagnosis, from a patient treated with antithyroid drugs. Receptors were obtained from a woman between 18 and 30 years old with Graves disease. The CDR3 runs from the conserved cysteine through the conserved F or W. The order of the fields is D gene, V gene, CDR3 length, J gene, clone size, CDR3 DNA, CDR3 protein. D genes are given only for firm matches. A clone size is listed for some rows: how often the clone was seen (once, few, many), or a class if it is expanded.

>TRBD2|TRBV7-2|17|TRBJ2-3|many
TGTGCCAGCAGCCGAGGTAGCGGGAGTACGGTTGCAGATACGCAGTATTTT
CASSRGSGSTVADTQYF
>TRBD1|TRBV25-1|15|TRBJ1-1|many
TGTGCCAGCAGTGGGCGGACAGGGGCGAACACTGAAGCTTTCTTT
CASSGRTGANTEAFF
>NA|TRBV5-1|13|TRBJ1-1|many
TGCGCCAGCAGCTTGGCCGACAGACTAGAAGCTTTCTTT
CASSLADRLEAFF
>NA|TRBV9|14|TRBJ1-4|NA
TGTGCCAGCAGCGTCGGGAACGCTAATGAAAAACTGTTTTTT
CASSVGNANEKLFF
>TRBD2|TRBV6-2/TRBV6-3|16|TRBJ2-1|NA
TGTGCCAGCAGTGGACCGGGGGGTAGCTCCTACAATGAGCAGTTCTTC
CASSGPGGSSYNEQFF
>TRBD1|TRBV5-1|17|TRBJ1-1|NA
TGCGACAGCAGCTTGGTCTCGGGACAGTCTATGAACACTGAAGCCTTCTTT
CDSSLVSGQSMNTEAFF
>TRBD1|TRBV12-5|15|TRBJ2-2|NA
TGTGCTAGTGCCCTGGACAGGACGAACACCGGGGAGCTGTTTTTT
CASALDRTNTGELFF
>NA|TRBV12-3/TRBV12-4|13|TRBJ1-5|many
TGTGCCAGCAGTGGCACTGGGAAGGCGCCCCAGCATTTT
CASSGTGKAPQHF
>TRBD2|TRBV5-1|15|TRBJ2-7|NA
TGCGCCAGCTCCCACCTGGGCGGGAGTCTGTACGAGCAGTACTTC
CASSHLGGSLYEQYF
>TRBD2|TRBV20-1|14|TRBJ2-5|many
TGCAGTGCTCCTGGACTAGCTTCCGGAGAGACCCAGTACTTC
CSAPGLASGETQYF
>NA|TRBV11-2|13|TRBJ2-1|many
TGTGCCAGCAGCTTGTCGGCGGGAAATGAGCAGTTCTTC
CASSLSAGNEQFF
>NA|TRBV14|15|TRBJ2-1|NA
TGTGCCAGCAGCCAAGATCTGCAGTTCGTAGACGAGCAGTTCTTC
CASSQDLQFVDEQFF
>TRBD2|TRBV20-1|14|TRBJ2-1|many
TGCAGTGCTAGAGAAGCGGGGGAGGTCAATGAGCAGTTCTTC
CSAREAGEVNEQFF
>TRBD1|TRBV11-2|15|TRBJ2-3|many
TGTGCCAGCAGCTTAGATACAGGGGGCACAGATACGCAGTATTTT
CASSLDTGGTDTQYF
>NA|TRBV11-2|17|TRBJ2-7|NA
TGTGCCAGCAGCTTCCCAAGGGGGGGGACTTCATCCTACGAGCAGTACTTC
CASSFPRGGTSSYEQYF
>TRBD1|TRBV12-3/TRBV12-4|15|TRBJ2-3|NA
TGTGCCAGCAGTAACACAGGGGCGCCCACAGATACGCAGTATTTT
CASSNTGAPTDTQYF
>NA|TRBV2|15|TRBJ2-5|many
TGTGCCAGCAGTGAGGGGGCGGGCCTCAGAGAGACCCAGTACTTC
CASSEGAGLRETQYF
>TRBD2|TRBV3-1|15|TRBJ2-7|many
TGTGCCAGCAGCCAAGGACTAGCCCAATCCTACGAGCAGTACTTC
CASSQGLAQSYEQYF
>NA|TRBV5-1|13|TRBJ2-5|NA
TGCGCCAGCAGCTTGTGGGCCCTGGAGACCCAGTACTTC
CASSLWALETQYF
>NA|TRBV24-1|13|TRBJ1-1|many
TGTGCCACCAGTGAGAGTGGGCGGACTGAAGCTTTCTTT
CATSESGRTEAFF
>TRBD1|TRBV5-1|13|TRBJ1-1|NA
TGCGCCAGCAGGTCGGACAGGTACACTGAAGCTTTCTTT
CASRSDRYTEAFF
>NA|TRBV20-1|19|TRBJ2-2|many
TGCAGTGCTTATACTCTAACGGCCGGGACCACGTGGAACACCGGGGAGCTGTTTTTT
CSAYTLTAGTTWNTGELFF
>TRBD2|TRBV20-1|17|TRBJ2-1|many
TGCAGTGCTAGAAGTCCGGCTAGCGGGAGGCTTGTAGATGAGCAGTTCTTC
CSARSPASGRLVDEQFF
>NA|TRBV20-1|17|TRBJ2-7|NA
TGCAGTGCTAGAGCGGAGATGAATTTCGGGGGAACCTACGAGCAGTACTTC
CSARAEMNFGGTYEQYF
>TRBD1|TRBV30|14|TRBJ1-6|many
TGTGCCTGGAGTGAGGACAGGTCGAATTCACCCCTCCACTTT
CAWSEDRSNSPLHF
>TRBD2|TRBV5-1|17|TRBJ2-1|many
TGCGCCAGCAGCCGGGGGTCGTTAGCGGGGGTCTACAATGAGCAGTTCTTC
CASSRGSLAGVYNEQFF